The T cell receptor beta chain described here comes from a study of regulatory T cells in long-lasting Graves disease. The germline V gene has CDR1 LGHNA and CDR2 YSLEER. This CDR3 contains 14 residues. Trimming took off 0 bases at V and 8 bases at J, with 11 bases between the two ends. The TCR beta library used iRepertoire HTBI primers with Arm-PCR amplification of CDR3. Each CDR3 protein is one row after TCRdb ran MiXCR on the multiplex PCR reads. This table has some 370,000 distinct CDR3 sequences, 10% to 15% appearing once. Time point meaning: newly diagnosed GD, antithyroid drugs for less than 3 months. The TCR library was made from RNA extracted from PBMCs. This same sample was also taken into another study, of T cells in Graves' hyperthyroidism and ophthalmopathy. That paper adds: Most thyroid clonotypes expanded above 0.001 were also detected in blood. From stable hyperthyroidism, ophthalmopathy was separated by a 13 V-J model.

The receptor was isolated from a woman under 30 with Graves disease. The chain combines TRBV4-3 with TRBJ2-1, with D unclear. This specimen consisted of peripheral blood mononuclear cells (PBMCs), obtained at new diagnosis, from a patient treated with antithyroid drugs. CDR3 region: CASSQDQLSDEQFF. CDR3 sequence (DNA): TGCGCCAGCAGCCAAGATCAGCTATCCGATGAGCAGTTCTTC.